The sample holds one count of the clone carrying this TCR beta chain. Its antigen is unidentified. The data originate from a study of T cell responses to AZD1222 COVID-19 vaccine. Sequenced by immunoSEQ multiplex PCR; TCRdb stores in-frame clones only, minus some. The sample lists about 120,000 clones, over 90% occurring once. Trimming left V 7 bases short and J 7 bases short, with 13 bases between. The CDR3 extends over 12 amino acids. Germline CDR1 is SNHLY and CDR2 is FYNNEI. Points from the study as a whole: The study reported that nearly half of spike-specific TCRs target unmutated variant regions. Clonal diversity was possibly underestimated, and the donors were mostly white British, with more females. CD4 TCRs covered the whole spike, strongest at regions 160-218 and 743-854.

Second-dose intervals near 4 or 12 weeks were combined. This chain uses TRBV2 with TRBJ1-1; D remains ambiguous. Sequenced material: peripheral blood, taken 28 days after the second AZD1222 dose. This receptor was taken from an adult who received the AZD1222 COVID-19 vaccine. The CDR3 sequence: CASIMNGGEAFF. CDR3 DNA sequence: TGTGCCAGCATCATGAACGGAGGTGAAGCTTTCTTT.